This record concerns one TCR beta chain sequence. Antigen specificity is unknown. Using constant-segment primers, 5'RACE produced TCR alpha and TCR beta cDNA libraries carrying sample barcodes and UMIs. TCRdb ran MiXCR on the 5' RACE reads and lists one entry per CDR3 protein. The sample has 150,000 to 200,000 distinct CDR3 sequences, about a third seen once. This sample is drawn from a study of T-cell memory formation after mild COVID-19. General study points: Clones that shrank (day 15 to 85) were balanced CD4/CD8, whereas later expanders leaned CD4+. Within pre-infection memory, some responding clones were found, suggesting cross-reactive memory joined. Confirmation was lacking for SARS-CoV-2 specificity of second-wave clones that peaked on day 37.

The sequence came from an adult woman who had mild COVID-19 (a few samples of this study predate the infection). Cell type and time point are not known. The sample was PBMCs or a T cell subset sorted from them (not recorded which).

CDR3 in DNA: TGCGCCAGCAGCGACGACCGGAATGAGCAGTTCTTC. Translating gives CASSDDRNEQFF. The chain combines TRBV5-1 with TRBJ2-1, with D unclear. CDR1 is SGHRS and CDR2 is YFSETQ in the germline V gene. This CDR3 is 12 amino acids long. V lost 4 bases and J lost 7, with 9 bases in between.